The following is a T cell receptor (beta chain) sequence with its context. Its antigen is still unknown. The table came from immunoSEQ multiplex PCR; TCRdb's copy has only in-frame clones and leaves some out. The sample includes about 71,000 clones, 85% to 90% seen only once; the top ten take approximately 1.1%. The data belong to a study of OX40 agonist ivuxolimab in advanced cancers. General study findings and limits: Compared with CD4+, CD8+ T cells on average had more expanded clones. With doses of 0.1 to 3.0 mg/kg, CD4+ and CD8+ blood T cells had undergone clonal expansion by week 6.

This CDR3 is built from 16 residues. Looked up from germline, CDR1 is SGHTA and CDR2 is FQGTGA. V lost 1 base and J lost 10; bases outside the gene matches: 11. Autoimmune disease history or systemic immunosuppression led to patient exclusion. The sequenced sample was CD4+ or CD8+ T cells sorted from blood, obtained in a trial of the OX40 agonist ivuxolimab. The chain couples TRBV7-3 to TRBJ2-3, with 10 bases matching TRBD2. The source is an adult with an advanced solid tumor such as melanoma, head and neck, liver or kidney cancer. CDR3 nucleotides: TGTGCCAGCAGCTTAAATCCAGCGGGAGGGCTGGGAGCGCAGTATTTT. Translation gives CASSLNPAGGLGAQYF.